This entry features one T cell receptor (beta chain) sequence. Its antigen is unknown. Per-nucleotide qualities are absent, and no much larger clonotype sits a single base away. These data are taken from a study of CD8 T cells in Susac syndrome (dated by TCRdb to between 2018 and 2021). In terms of the full investigation: The study used repertoire sequencing to test whether antigen drove CD8+ T cell activation and differentiation in Susac syndrome. The clonality of the CD8+ T cell repertoire was compared across about a dozen healthy donors, some 14 Susac syndrome patients and around 16 multiple sclerosis patients.

At the junction V is shortened by 3 bases and J by 5 bases, with 16 bases in between. The CDR3 measures 14 amino acids from cysteine to phenylalanine. Here the CDR3 DNA is all that survives: 42 bases in frame from base 1. The germline V gene (reference sequence) sets CDR1 to DFQATT and CDR2 to SNEGSKA. Peripheral blood CD8+ and CD4+ T cells from healthy donors, Susac syndrome patients and multiple sclerosis patients were profiled by high-throughput TCR beta sequencing. Multiple sclerosis controls were treatment-naive patients with stable or active relapsing-remitting disease fulfilling revised McDonald criteria. Bulk CD8+ and CD4+ T cells were purified by magnetic negative isolation, whereas CD8+ TEMRA cells were enriched by FACS. Blood was collected in EDTA tubes and processed within 24 hours, with PBMCs isolated through density gradient centrifugation. PBMCs destined for TCR sequencing were cryopreserved in liquid nitrogen and later thawed in a 37 °C water bath. The sorted or isolated CD4+, CD8+ and CD8+ TEMRA cells reached a purity of at least 90%.

Study-wide conclusions, independent of this receptor: The number of individuals in the TCR sequencing and HLA analysis was acknowledged as relatively small.

RNA was extracted using the RNeasy kit, and about 0.45 to 1 ug of the RNA was reverse transcribed with random hexamers. The immunoSEQ multiplex PCR assay, covering 54 Vbeta and 13 Jbeta segments, was used to amplify TCR beta CDR3 regions. PCR amplification bias was corrected using a synthetic template baseline for primer optimization and computational correction. On the authors' methods: Reads were annotated to V, D and J genes according to IMGT and were analyzed with immunoSEQ Analyzer, with only productive sequences retained. To calculate clonality, Shannon entropy was normalized by log2 of the number of productive unique sequences and then subtracted from one. For each patient and control, public and private clones were evaluated among the 100 most prevalent clones. A clone was defined as Susac-specific if it was absent from the healthy and MS cohorts, from 950 to 1,300 published viral clones and from other ImmuneACCESS disease sequences. The public reads were quality trimmed at Q25 with fastp and then assembled into clones with MiXCR by TCRdb, keeping productive beta chains. Every CDR3 protein is listed once, alongside the most common genes and DNA of its rows. These V and J calls originate from TCRdb's pipeline instead of the authors' own analysis. This sample holds about 300,000 distinct CDR3 sequences; approximately 85% were observed only once. The ten largest make up 0.21% of the sample.

The clonotype comes from a human donor with multiple sclerosis. The sample consisted of CD8+ T cells from PBMCs. Here the chain combines TRBV20-1 and TRBJ2-5, with no reliable assignment of the D segment. CDR3 protein: CSARAYHGVETQYF. The nucleotide sequence is given as TGCAGTGCTAGGGCCTACCACGGAGTGGAGACCCAGTACTTC.